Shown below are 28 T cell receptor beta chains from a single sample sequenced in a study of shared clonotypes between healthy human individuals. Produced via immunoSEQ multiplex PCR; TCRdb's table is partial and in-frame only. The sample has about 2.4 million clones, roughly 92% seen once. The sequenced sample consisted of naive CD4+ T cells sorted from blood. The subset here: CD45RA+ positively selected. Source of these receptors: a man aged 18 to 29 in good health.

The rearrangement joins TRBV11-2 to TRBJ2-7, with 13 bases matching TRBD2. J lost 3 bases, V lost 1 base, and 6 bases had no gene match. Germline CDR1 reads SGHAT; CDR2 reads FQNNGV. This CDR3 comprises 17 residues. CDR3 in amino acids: CASSLAPTSGGIYEQYF. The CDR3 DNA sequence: TGTGCCAGCAGCTTAGCCCCGACTAGCGGGGGGATCTACGAGCAGTACTTC.

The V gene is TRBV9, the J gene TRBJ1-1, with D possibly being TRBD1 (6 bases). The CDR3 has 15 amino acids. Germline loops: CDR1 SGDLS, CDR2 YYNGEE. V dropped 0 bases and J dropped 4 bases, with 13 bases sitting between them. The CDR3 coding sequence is TGTGCCAGCAGCGTAGAAGGGGGGCGAGGCACTGAAGCTTTCTTT. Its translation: CASSVEGGRGTEAFF.

The CDR3 DNA sequence: TGCGCCAGCAGCCAAGAAGGTGGGGCTGCGGGAAACACCATATATTTT. It specifies CASSQEGGAAGNTIYF. This sequence joins TRBV4-3 and TRBJ1-3; a possible D gene is TRBD1 (5 bases). V was shortened by 0 bases and J by 4 bases, with 13 bases between the two germline ends. The CDR3 is 16 residues long. Germline CDR1 and CDR2: LGHNA and YSLEER.

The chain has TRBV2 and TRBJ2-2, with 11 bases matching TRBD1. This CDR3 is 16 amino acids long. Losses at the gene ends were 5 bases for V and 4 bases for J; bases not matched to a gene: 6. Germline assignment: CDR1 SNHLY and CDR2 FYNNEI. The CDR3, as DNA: TGTGCCAGCAGTTTAGGACAGGGGGCTGCCACCGGGGAGCTGTTTTTT. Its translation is CASSLGQGAATGELFF.

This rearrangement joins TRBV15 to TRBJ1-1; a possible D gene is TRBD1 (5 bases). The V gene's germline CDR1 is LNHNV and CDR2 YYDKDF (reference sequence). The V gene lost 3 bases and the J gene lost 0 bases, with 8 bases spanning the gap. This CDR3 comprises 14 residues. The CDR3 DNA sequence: TGTGCCACCAGCAGCAGACAGTTGAACACTGAAGCTTTCTTT. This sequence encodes CATSSRQLNTEAFF.

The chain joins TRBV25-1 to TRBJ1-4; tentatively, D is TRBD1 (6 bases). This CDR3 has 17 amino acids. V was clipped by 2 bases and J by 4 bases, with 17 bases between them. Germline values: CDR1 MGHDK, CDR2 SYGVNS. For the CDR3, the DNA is TGTGCCAGCAGTGAAGCCCCGGGGGCAGGGGTTAATGAAAAACTGTTTTTT. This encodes CASSEAPGAGVNEKLFF. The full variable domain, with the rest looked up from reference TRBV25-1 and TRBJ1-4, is EADIYQTPRYLVIGTGKKITLECSQTMGHDKMYWYQQDPGMELHLIHYSYGVNSTEKGDLSSESTVSRIRTEHFPLTLESARPSHTSQYLCASSEAPGAGVNEKLFFGSGTQLSVL.

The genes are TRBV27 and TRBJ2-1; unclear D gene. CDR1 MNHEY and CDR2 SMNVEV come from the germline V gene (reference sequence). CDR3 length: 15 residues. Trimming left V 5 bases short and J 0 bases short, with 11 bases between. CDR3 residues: CASSNFWASYNEQFF. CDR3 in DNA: TGTGCCAGCAGTAACTTTTGGGCCTCCTACAATGAGCAGTTCTTC.

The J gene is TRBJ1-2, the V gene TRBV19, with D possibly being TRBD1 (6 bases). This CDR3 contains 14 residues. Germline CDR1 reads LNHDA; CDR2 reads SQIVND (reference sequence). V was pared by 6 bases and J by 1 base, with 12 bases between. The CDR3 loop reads CASSETGLNYGYTF. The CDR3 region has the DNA TGTGCCAGTAGCGAGACAGGACTTAACTATGGCTACACCTTC.

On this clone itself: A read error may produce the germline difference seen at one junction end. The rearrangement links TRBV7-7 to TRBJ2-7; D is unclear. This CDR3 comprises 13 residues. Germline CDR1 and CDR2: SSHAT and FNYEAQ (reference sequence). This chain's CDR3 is CASSLDSTYEQYF. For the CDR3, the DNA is TGTGCTAGCAGCTTAGATTCTACCTACGAGCAGTACTTC.

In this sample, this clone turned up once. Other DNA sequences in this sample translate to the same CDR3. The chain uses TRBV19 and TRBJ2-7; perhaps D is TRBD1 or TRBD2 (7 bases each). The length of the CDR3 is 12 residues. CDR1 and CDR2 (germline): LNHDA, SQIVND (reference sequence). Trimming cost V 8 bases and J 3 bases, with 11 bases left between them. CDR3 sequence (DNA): TGTGCCAGTTCAGGGGGGGGCTACGAGCAGTACTTC. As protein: CASSGGGYEQYF.

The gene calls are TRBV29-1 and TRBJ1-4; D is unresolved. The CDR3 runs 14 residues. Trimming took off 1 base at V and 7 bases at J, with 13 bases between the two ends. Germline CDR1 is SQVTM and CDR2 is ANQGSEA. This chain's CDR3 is CSVEGLGLGEKLFF. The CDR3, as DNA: TGCAGCGTTGAAGGATTAGGCCTTGGTGAAAAACTGTTTTTT.

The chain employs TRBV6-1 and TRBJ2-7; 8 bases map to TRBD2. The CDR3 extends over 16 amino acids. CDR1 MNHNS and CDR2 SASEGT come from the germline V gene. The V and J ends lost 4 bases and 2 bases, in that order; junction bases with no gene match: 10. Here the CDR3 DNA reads TGTGCCAGCAGTGGAATTCGGACTAGCCGTACCTACGAGCAGTACTTC. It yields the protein CASSGIRTSRTYEQYF.

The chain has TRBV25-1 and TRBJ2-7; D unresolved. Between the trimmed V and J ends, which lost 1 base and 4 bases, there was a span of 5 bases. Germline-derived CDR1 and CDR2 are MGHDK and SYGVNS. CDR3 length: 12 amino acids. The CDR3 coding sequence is TGTGCCAGCAGTGAATCCCGGTACGAGCAGTACTTC. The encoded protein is CASSESRYEQYF.

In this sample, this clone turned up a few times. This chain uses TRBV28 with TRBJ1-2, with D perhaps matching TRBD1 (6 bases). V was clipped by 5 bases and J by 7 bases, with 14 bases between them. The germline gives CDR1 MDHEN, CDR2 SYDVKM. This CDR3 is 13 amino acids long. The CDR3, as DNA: TGTGCCAGCAGTCCATGGACAGAGGGTGGCTACACCTTC. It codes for CASSPWTEGGYTF.

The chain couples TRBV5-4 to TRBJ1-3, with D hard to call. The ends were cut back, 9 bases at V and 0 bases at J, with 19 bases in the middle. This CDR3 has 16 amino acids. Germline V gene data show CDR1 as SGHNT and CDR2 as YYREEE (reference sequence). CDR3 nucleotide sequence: TGTGCCACCACCGTCGGCACAGCGCACTCTGGAAACACCATATATTTT. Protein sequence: CATTVGTAHSGNTIYF.

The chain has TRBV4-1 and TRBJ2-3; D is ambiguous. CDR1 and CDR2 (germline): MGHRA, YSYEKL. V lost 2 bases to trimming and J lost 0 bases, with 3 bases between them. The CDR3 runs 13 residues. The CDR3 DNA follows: TGCGCCAGCAGCCAATTAAGCACAGATACGCAGTATTTT. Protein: CASSQLSTDTQYF.

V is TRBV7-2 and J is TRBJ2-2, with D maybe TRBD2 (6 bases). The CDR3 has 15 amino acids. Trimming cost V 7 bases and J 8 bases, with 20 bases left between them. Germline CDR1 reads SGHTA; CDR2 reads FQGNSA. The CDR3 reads CASIPGLAISGELFF. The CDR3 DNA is TGTGCCAGCATCCCGGGACTTGCCATTTCGGGGGAGCTGTTTTTT. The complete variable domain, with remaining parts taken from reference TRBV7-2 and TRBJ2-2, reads GAGVSQSPSNKVTEKGKDVELRCDPISGHTALYWYRQSLGQGLEFLIYFQGNSAPDKSGLPSDRFSAERTGGSVSTLTIQRTQQEDSAVYLCASIPGLAISGELFFGEGSRLTVL.

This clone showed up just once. The CDR3, as DNA: TGCGCCAGCAGCTTGGGGACAAAGGATGAGACCCAGTACTTC. The encoded protein is CASSLGTKDETQYF. V gene TRBV5-1 combines with J gene TRBJ2-5; a possible D gene is TRBD1 (5 bases). Per the germline V gene, CDR1 is SGHRS and CDR2 is YFSETQ. This CDR3 is 14 amino acids long. Between the trimmed V and J ends, which lost 0 bases and 5 bases, there was a span of 11 bases.

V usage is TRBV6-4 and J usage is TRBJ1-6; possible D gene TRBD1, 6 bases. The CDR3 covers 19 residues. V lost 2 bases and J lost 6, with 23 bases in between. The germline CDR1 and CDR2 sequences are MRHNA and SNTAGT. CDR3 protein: CASSDRVEDRLEGNSPLHF. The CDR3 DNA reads TGTGCCAGCAGTGACAGGGTTGAGGACAGACTAGAAGGTAATTCACCCCTCCACTTT.

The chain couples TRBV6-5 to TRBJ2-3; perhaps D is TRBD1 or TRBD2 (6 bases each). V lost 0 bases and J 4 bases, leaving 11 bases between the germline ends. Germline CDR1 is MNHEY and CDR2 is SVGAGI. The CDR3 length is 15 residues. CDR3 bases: TGTGCCAGCAGTTACTCGCAGGGGAGGTCAGATACGCAGTATTTT. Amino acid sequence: CASSYSQGRSDTQYF.

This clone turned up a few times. CDR3 coding DNA: TGTGCCATCAGCTCCGAACCGGGGGCCGGGGAGCTGTTTTTT. It encodes CAISSEPGAGELFF. The genes are TRBV10-3 and TRBJ2-2; TRBD2 is a possible D gene (6 bases). The V end was cut by 6 bases, the J end by 6 bases, with 14 bases between. The CDR3 is 14 residues long. Germline assignment: CDR1 ENHRY and CDR2 SYGVKD.

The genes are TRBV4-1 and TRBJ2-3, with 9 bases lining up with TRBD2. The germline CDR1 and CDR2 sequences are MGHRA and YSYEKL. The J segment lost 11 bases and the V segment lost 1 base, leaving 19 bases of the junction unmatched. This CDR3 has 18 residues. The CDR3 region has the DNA TGCGCCAGCAGCCAAGGTGAAGCTAGCGGGGTCCCTTTTGTCGGGCAGTATTTT. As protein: CASSQGEASGVPFVGQYF.

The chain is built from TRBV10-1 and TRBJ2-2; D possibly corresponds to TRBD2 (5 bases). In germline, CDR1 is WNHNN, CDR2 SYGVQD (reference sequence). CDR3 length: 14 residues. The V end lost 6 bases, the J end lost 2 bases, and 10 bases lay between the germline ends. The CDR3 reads CASRDSLNTGELFF. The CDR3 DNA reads TGCGCCAGCAGGGACTCCCTAAACACCGGGGAGCTGTTTTTT.

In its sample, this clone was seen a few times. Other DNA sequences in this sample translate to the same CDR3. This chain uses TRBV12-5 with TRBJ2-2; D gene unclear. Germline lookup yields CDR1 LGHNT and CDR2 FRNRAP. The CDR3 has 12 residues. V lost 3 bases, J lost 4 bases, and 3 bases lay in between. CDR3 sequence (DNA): TGTGCTAGTGGTTTTGGCACCGGGGAGCTGTTTTTT. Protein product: CASGFGTGELFF.

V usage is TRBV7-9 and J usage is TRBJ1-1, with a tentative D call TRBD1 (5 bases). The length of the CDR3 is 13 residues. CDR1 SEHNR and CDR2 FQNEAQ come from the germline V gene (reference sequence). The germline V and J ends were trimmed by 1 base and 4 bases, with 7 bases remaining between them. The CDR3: CASSLVGVTEAFF. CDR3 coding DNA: TGTGCCAGCAGCTTAGTAGGGGTCACTGAAGCTTTCTTT. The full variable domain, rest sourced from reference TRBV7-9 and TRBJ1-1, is DTGVSQNPRHKITKRGQNVTFRCDPISEHNRLYWYRQTLGQGPEFLTYFQNEAQLEKSRLLSDRFSAERPKGSFSTLEIQRTEQGDSAMYLCASSLVGVTEAFFGQGTRLTVV.

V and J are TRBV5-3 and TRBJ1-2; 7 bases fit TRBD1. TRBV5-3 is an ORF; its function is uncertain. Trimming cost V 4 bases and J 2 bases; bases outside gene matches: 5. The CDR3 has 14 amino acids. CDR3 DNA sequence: TGTGCCAGAAGCCCGGGGACAGTCAACTATGGCTACACCTTC. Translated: CARSPGTVNYGYTF.

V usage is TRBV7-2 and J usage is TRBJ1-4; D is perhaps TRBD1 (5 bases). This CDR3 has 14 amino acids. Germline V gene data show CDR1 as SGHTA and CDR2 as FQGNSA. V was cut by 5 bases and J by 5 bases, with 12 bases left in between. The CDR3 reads CASSPGTRNEKLFF. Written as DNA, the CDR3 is TGTGCCAGCAGCCCCGGGACCCGGAATGAAAAACTGTTTTTT.

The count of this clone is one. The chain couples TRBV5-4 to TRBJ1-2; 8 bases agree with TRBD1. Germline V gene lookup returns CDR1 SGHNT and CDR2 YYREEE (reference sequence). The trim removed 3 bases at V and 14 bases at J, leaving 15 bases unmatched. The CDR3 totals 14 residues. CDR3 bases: TGTGCCAGCAGCTCCGTTCAGGGGGCCCGTGGAAGGACCTTC. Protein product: CASSSVQGARGRTF.